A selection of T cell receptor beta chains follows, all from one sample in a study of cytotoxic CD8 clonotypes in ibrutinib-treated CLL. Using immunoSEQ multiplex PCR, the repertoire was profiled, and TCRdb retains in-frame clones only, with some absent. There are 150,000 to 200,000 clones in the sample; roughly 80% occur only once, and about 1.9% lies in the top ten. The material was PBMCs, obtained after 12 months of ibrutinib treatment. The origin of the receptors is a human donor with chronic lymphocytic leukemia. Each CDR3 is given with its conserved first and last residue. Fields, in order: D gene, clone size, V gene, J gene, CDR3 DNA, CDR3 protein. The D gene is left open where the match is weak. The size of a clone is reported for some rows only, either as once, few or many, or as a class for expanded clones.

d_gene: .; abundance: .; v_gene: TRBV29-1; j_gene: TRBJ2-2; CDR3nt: TGCAGCGTTGCCGAAGTGAGGGGGTGGATGGCCGGGGAGCTGTTTTTT; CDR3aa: CSVAEVRGWMAGELFF
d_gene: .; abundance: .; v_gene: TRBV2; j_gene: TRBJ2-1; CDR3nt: TGTGCCAGCTCGATTTGGGAGCAGTTCTTC; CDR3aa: CASSIWEQFF
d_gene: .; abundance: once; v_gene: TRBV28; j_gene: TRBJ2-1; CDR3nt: TGTGCCAGCAGTTTAGGGGGCACGAGCTCCTACAATGAGCAGTTCTTC; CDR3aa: CASSLGGTSSYNEQFF
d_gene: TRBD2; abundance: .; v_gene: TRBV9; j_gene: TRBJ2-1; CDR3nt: TGTGCCAGCAGCGGAAGGCGGGGGGTAAGCTCCTACAATGAGCAGTTCTTC; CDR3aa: CASSGRRGVSSYNEQFF
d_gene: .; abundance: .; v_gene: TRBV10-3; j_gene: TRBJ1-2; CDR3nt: TGTGCCAGCAGCCCCCAAGGGGACTATGGCTACACCTTC; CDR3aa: CASSPQGDYGYTF
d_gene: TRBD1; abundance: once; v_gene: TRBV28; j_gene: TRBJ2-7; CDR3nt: TGTGCCAGCAGCCGCCCCGACAGGGGCGCCTACGAGCAGTACTTC; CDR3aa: CASSRPDRGAYEQYF
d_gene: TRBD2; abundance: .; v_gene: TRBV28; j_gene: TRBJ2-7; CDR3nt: TGTGCCAGCAGTCCAACTTCAGGCGGGAGGTTGTCCTACGAGCAGTACTTC; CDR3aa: CASSPTSGGRLSYEQYF
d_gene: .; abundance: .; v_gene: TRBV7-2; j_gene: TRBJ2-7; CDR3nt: TGTGCCAGCAGTCCTAGGACGGAGAACGAGCAGTACTTC; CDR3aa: CASSPRTENEQYF
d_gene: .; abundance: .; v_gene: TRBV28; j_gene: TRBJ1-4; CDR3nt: TGTGCCAGCAGTTTATTTTCCAGGGTCCATGAAAAACTGTTTTTT; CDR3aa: CASSLFSRVHEKLFF
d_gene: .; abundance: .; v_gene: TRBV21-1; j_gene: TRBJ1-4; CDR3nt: TGTGCCAGCAGCAAAGATCGGGACAGTCTTAATGAAAAACTGTTTTTT; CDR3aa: CASSKDRDSLNEKLFF
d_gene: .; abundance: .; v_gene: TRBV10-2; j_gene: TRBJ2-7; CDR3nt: TGCGCCAGCAGTGATTTTAAGGGCGAGCAGTACTTC; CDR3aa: CASSDFKGEQYF
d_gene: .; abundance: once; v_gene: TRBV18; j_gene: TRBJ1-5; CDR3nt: TGTGCCAGCTCAACCCTTCAGGATAGCAATCAGCCCCAGCATTTT; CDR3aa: CASSTLQDSNQPQHF
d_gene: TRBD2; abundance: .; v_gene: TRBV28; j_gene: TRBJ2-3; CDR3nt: TGTGCCAGCAGTTCAACAGTAAAGCGGGGTCGTCCAGATACGCAGTATTTT; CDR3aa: CASSSTVKRGRPDTQYF
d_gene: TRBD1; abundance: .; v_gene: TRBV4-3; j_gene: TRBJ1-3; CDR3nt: TGCGCCAGCAGCCTACAGGGGTCTGGAAACACCATATATTTT; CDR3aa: CASSLQGSGNTIYF
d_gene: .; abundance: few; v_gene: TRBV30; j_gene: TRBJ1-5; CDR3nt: TGTGCCTGGAGTGTGCAGAACAATCAGCCCCAGCATTTT; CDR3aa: CAWSVQNNQPQHF
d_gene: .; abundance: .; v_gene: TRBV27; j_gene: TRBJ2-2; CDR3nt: TGTGCCAGCAGCCATGGGGTCCCCCGGGTAGGCGGGGAGCTGTTTTTT; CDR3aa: CASSHGVPRVGGELFF
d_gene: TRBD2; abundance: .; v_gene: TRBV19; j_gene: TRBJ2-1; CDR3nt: TGTGCCAGTTGCCCTAGCGGGTTGTGGGCCTACAATGAGCAGTTCTTC; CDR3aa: CASCPSGLWAYNEQFF
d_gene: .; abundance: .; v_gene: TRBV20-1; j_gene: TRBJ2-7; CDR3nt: TGCAGTGCTAGCAGCGGGTACGAGCAGTACTTC; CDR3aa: CSASSGYEQYF
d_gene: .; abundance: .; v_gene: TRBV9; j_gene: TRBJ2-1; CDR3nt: TGTGCCAGCAGCGTAGACAGCGGGCGCTCCTACAATGAGCAGTTCTTC; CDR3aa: CASSVDSGRSYNEQFF
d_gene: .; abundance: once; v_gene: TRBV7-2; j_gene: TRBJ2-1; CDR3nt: TGTGCCAGCAGCTTAGGGGGCACTCGCGCGCGGAATGAGCAGTTCTTC; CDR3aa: CASSLGGTRARNEQFF
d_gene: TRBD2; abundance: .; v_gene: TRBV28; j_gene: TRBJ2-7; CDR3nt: TGTGCCAGCCGGGCGGGGGGCTCCTACGAGCAGTACTTC; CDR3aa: CASRAGGSYEQYF
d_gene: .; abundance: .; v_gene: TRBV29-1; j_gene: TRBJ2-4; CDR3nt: TGCAGCGTTGAAGGCGGGTACTTC; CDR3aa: CSVEGGYF
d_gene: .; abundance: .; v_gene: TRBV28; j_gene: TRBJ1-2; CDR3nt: TGTGCCAGCAGTTTCAGCGGGCAGGCGGCTAACTATGGCTACACCTTC; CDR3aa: CASSFSGQAANYGYTF
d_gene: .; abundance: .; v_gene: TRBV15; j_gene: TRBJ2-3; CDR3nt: TGTGCCACCAGCAGAGTAGGGGTAGATACGCAGTATTTT; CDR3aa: CATSRVGVDTQYF
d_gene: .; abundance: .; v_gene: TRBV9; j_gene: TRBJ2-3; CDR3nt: TGTGCCAGCAGCGCCCACGGGGAGCGGAGCACAGATACGCAGTATTTT; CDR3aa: CASSAHGERSTDTQYF
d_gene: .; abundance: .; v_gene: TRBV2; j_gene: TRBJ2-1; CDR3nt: TGTGCCAGAGGGGGTTCAGGTGGCTACAATGAGCAGTTCTTC; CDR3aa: CARGGSGGYNEQFF
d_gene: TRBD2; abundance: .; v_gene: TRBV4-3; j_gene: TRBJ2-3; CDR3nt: TGCGCCAGCAGCCAAGTGGGCCGGGGGGGCCCAGATACGCAGTATTTT; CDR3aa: CASSQVGRGGPDTQYF